This TCR beta chain was sequenced for a study of cytomegalovirus exposure and HLA in healthy donors. PCR was performed using 60 Vbeta and 13 Jbeta primers. Clones were sequenced by immunoSEQ multiplex PCR, and TCRdb holds only the in-frame ones, with some missing. In the table there are over 200,000 clones, around 79% of which are singletons. The CDR3 length is 14 residues. The germline gives CDR1 SNHLY, CDR2 FYNNEI. Deletions cut 2 bases from V and 1 base from J, with 8 bases between. Sequencing was carried out using PBMCs. This receptor was taken from a male donor in good health and CMV-seronegative. The chain couples TRBV2 to TRBJ2-5; D gene ambiguous. DNA for the CDR3: TGTGCCAGCAGTGAAAGGAGACCCCAAGAGACCCAGTACTTC. It is translated as CASSERRPQETQYF.